Below, 29 T cell receptor beta chains from the same sample are listed, as sequenced in a study of T-cell reconstitution after alpha-beta-depleted transplantation in children. Preparation of the TCRbeta library involved a method that used unique molecular identifiers. One entry per CDR3 protein results from TCRdb running MiXCR on the PCR reads. In the table there are around 600,000 distinct CDR3 sequences, 16% of which are singletons. Sequences were derived from PBMCs from the stem cell graft donor, sampled from the stem cell graft. All receptors derive from a human donor who donated a stem cell graft to a child with acute myeloid leukemia.

This clonotype showed up many times. The chain recombines TRBV5-5 with TRBJ1-5; D remains ambiguous. This CDR3 spans 13 amino acids. V dropped 2 bases and J dropped 9 bases, with 12 bases sitting between them. Per germline, CDR1 SGHKS and CDR2 YYEKEE (reference sequence). The DNA of the CDR3 is TGTGCCAGCAGCTTATTTTCCGGTCCGCCCCAGCATTTT. This sequence encodes CASSLFSGPPQHF.

The gene calls are TRBV11-3 and TRBJ1-2; no reliable D call. V lost 0 bases to trimming and J lost 4 bases, with 15 bases between them. CDR1 and CDR2 (germline): SGHNT, YENEEA. This CDR3 region has 16 residues. The CDR3 is CASSLDRKAVPYGYTF. CDR3 bases: TGTGCCAGCAGCTTAGATAGGAAGGCAGTTCCCTATGGCTACACCTTC. The whole variable domain, remainder taken from reference TRBV11-3 and TRBJ1-2, is EAGVVQSPRYKIIEKKQPVAFWCNPISGHNTLYWYLQNLGQGPELLIRYENEEAVDDSQLPKDRFSAERLKGVDSTLKIQPAELGDSAVYLCASSLDRKAVPYGYTFGSGTRLTVV.

Written as DNA, the CDR3 is TGCGCCAGCAGCCCACTAGCGGGGCGGTATGAGCAGTTCTTC. Residues: CASSPLAGRYEQFF. The J gene is TRBJ2-1, the V gene TRBV4-1; TRBD2 matches 10 bases. Germline CDR1 MGHRA, CDR2 YSYEKL. V lost 4 bases to trimming and J lost 8 bases; unmatched junction nucleotides: 5. The length of the CDR3 is 14 residues.

This clonotype showed up many times. This chain links TRBV5-6 with TRBJ1-1; D remains unclear. The ends were cut back, 1 base at V and 3 bases at J, with 10 bases in the middle. The length of the CDR3 is 14 residues. Per the germline V gene, CDR1 is SGHDT and CDR2 is YYEEEE. This chain's CDR3 is CASSLILAHTEAFF. The CDR3 DNA follows: TGTGCCAGCAGCTTGATCCTCGCACACACTGAAGCTTTCTTT.

This clonotype was counted at least ten times. V gene TRBV7-2 combines with J gene TRBJ1-5; 7 bases line up with TRBD1. Unmatched junction bases numbered 8, after V lost 5 bases and J lost 4 bases. CDR1 SGHTA and CDR2 FQGNSA come from the germline V gene. This CDR3 has 15 amino acids. CDR3 amino acids: CASSRRTGGNQPQHF. In DNA, the CDR3 is TGTGCCAGCAGCCGCAGGACAGGTGGGAATCAGCCCCAGCATTTT.

In this sample, this clonotype turned up many times. The chain links TRBV6-5 to TRBJ1-1, with D unresolved. Per germline, CDR1 MNHEY and CDR2 SVGAGI. The V end was cut by 2 bases, the J end by 0 bases, with 13 bases between. The CDR3 loop spans 16 amino acids. The CDR3 region is CASSYGAGSMNTEAFF. The CDR3, as DNA: TGTGCCAGCAGTTACGGTGCAGGTAGCATGAACACTGAAGCTTTCTTT.

The sample holds many counts of this clonotype. The J gene is TRBJ2-3, the V gene TRBV7-2; 9 positions match TRBD1. The trim removed 5 bases at V and 6 bases at J, leaving 9 bases unmatched. This CDR3 region has 15 residues. CDR1 is SGHTA, CDR2 FQGNSA, per germline. CDR3 sequence reads: CASSRPGTGTDTQYF. The CDR3 coding sequence is TGTGCCAGCAGCCGACCCGGGACAGGGACCGATACGCAGTATTTT.

In its sample, this clonotype was seen many times. The chain has TRBV7-2 and TRBJ2-1; 8 positions agree with TRBD2. The germline CDR1 and CDR2 sequences are SGHTA and FQGNSA. This CDR3 comprises 16 residues. After removal of 1 base from V and 9 bases from J, the junction contained 11 bases not matched to a gene. CDR3 amino acids: CASSLVAGTRWGEQFF. DNA for the CDR3: TGTGCCAGCAGCTTAGTCGCAGGGACTAGGTGGGGTGAGCAGTTCTTC.

The V and J genes are TRBV6-6 and TRBJ2-7; D ambiguous. This CDR3 comprises 12 residues. Germline lookup yields CDR1 MNHNY and CDR2 SVGAGI (reference sequence). V shed 2 bases and J shed 7 bases, with 9 bases lying between them. The CDR3 protein is CASSYPEPEQYF. Here the CDR3 DNA reads TGTGCCAGCAGTTACCCTGAGCCTGAGCAGTACTTC.

This clonotype has ten or more counts. The chain recombines TRBV7-2 with TRBJ1-3; D is undetermined. Germline loops: CDR1 SGHTA, CDR2 FQGNSA. The CDR3 spans 12 residues. V shed 1 base and J shed 4 bases, with 2 bases lying between them. The DNA for the CDR3 is TGTGCCAGCAGCTTAGGAGGAAACACCATATATTTT. It codes for CASSLGGNTIYF.

This clonotype showed up many times. This sequence joins TRBV7-2 and TRBJ2-1; D possibly corresponds to TRBD1 (6 bases). The V and J ends lost 4 bases and 7 bases respectively, with 11 bases between them. The V gene's germline CDR1 is SGHTA and CDR2 FQGNSA. The CDR3 is 13 residues long. CDR3 nucleotides: TGTGCCAGCAGCTCAGGGGTTGGGAATGAGCAGTTCTTC. Amino acids: CASSSGVGNEQFF.

This clonotype was picked up many times. V is TRBV12-3 or TRBV12-4 and J is TRBJ1-5; 9 bases align to TRBD1. This CDR3 has 15 amino acids. V gave up 5 bases and J gave up 2 bases; unmatched junction bases: 4. In nucleotides, the CDR3 is TGTGCCAGCAGTCAGGGACAGGGAGGCAATCAGCCCCAGCATTTT. It yields the protein CASSQGQGGNQPQHF.

This clonotype was counted many times. This chain connects TRBV7-9 to TRBJ2-7, with TRBD1 matching over 8 bases. The ends lost 4 bases at V and 5 bases at J; junction bases unmatched: 4. Germline CDR1 reads SEHNR; CDR2 reads FQNEAQ (reference sequence). The CDR3 extends over 13 amino acids. The CDR3 reads CASSSGQGHEQYF. CDR3 coding DNA: TGTGCCAGCAGCTCTGGACAGGGCCACGAGCAGTACTTC.

This clonotype was picked up a small number of times. The chain couples TRBV5-1 to TRBJ2-5, with 7 bases identical to TRBD1. Germline trimming cut 3 bases from V and 0 bases from J; bases unmatched to any gene: 8. This CDR3 is built from 16 residues. Germline V lookup: CDR1 SGHRS, CDR2 YFSETQ. The CDR3 region is CASSWLTGTDQETQYF. As DNA, the CDR3 is TGCGCCAGCAGCTGGCTAACCGGGACAGACCAAGAGACCCAGTACTTC.

This clonotype was seen many times. The chain carries TRBV6-1 and TRBJ2-1; possibly TRBD1 for D (6 bases). This CDR3 comprises 12 residues. Germline CDR1 and CDR2: MNHNS and SASEGT. The germline V and J ends were trimmed by 3 bases and 10 bases, with 10 bases remaining between them. CDR3 DNA sequence: TGTGCCAGCAGTGATAATGGGGGCGAGCAGTTCTTC. This sequence encodes CASSDNGGEQFF.

The chain joins TRBV6-6 to TRBJ2-7; D might be TRBD2 (6 bases). V lost 0 bases, J lost 12 bases, and 15 bases lay in between. This CDR3 region has 13 residues. The V gene's germline CDR1 is MNHNY and CDR2 SVGAGI (reference sequence). The CDR3 protein is CASSYSKVGGRYV. The CDR3 DNA follows: TGTGCCAGCAGTTACTCGAAGGTCGGGGGTCGGTACGTC.

This clonotype was recorded many times. V and J are TRBV6-1 and TRBJ1-3; 8 bases line up with TRBD1. V lost 5 bases, J lost 2 bases, and 2 bases stayed unmatched. This CDR3 has 14 residues. Germline lookup yields CDR1 MNHNS and CDR2 SASEGT. The CDR3 bases are TGTGCCAGCAGTCCGACAGGGGCTGGAAACACCATATATTTT. Amino acids: CASSPTGAGNTIYF.

V and J are TRBV30 and TRBJ2-7, with TRBD1 matching 9 bases. Looked up from germline, CDR1 is GTSNPN and CDR2 is SVGIG (reference sequence). After removal of 5 bases from V and 3 bases from J, the junction contained 8 bases not matched to a gene. The CDR3 sequence is 14 residues long. The CDR3 DNA reads TGTGCCTGGTCACCCGGGACAGGGAGCTACGAGCAGTACTTC. Protein product: CAWSPGTGSYEQYF.

The V call is TRBV5-1, the J call TRBJ2-3, with D possibly TRBD2 on 5 matching bases. The CDR3 consists of 15 residues. Looked up from germline, CDR1 is SGHRS and CDR2 is YFSETQ. V was trimmed by 1 base and J by 1 base, leaving 10 bases between them. The CDR3 loop is CASSLQSSRTDTQYF. CDR3 coding DNA: TGCGCCAGCAGCTTGCAATCTAGCCGCACAGATACGCAGTATTTT.

The gene calls are TRBV4-3 and TRBJ1-5, with D uncertain. This CDR3 comprises 16 residues. Trimming removed 3 bases from V and 1 base from J, with 13 bases in between. Germline V gene sequence: CDR1 LGHNA, CDR2 YSLEER. The CDR3 spells CASSQDRQRSNQPQHF. CDR3 in DNA: TGCGCCAGCAGCCAGGACCGGCAGCGGAGCAATCAGCCCCAGCATTTT.

The genes are TRBV11-1 and TRBJ2-5; 11 bases match TRBD1. This CDR3 has 16 residues. V shed 5 bases and J 4 bases; nucleotides not matched to a gene: 9. Germline V gives CDR1 SGHAT, CDR2 FQDESV (reference sequence). CDR3 coding DNA: TGTGCCAGCAGCGCCGGACAGGGGGCAAGATCAGAGACCCAGTACTTC. Its protein product is CASSAGQGARSETQYF.

This clonotype was seen ten or more times. The rearrangement uses TRBV12-3 or TRBV12-4 and TRBJ2-3, with unresolved D. V was cut by 5 bases and J by 1 base, with 10 bases left in between. CDR3 length equals 14 residues. The CDR3 spells CASSASGRTDTQYF. CDR3 bases: TGTGCCAGCAGTGCGAGTGGGCGCACAGATACGCAGTATTTT.

The rearrangement links TRBV27 to TRBJ2-1; 9 nucleotides agree with TRBD2. From germline, CDR1 is MNHEY and CDR2 SMNVEV (reference sequence). CDR3 length: 17 residues. Trimming took 6 bases from V and 3 from J; bases not matched to a gene: 12. CDR3 in DNA: TGTGCCAGCAGCCCACGGGCTAGCGGGGTCCACTACAATGAGCAGTTCTTC. Residues: CASSPRASGVHYNEQFF.

This clonotype appeared a few times. The chain combines TRBV30 with TRBJ2-1; TRBD1 is a possible D gene (5 bases). V dropped 3 bases and J dropped 8 bases, with 14 bases sitting between them. This CDR3 is 13 amino acids long. Germline assignment: CDR1 GTSNPN and CDR2 SVGIG (reference sequence). CDR3 coding DNA: TGTGCCTGGAGCTCAAGTACAGGCGATGAGCAGTTCTTC. It yields the protein CAWSSSTGDEQFF.

The chain carries TRBV20-1 and TRBJ1-1; D might be TRBD1 (5 bases). Trimming pared 3 bases from V and 0 bases from J, leaving 14 bases between. The germline CDR1 and CDR2 sequences are DFQATT and SNEGSKA (reference sequence). CDR3 length: 15 residues. The CDR3 is CSARTSGQVNTEAFF. CDR3 sequence (DNA): TGCAGTGCTAGGACCTCGGGGCAAGTGAACACTGAAGCTTTCTTT.

This clonotype was observed at least ten times. The chain recombines TRBV12-3 or TRBV12-4 with TRBJ2-5, with D possibly being TRBD2 (6 bases). Trimming took 5 bases from V and 4 from J, leaving 17 bases between them. This CDR3 spans 15 amino acids. CDR3 sequence (DNA): TGTGCCAGCAGTGAAGGACTACCCAAGGGAGAGACCCAGTACTTC. Protein: CASSEGLPKGETQYF.

This clonotype was counted many times. The chain recombines TRBV5-6 with TRBJ2-1; no clear D gene. Trimming left V 2 bases short and J 0 bases short, with 9 bases between. CDR1 SGHDT and CDR2 YYEEEE come from the germline V gene. The CDR3 extends over 15 amino acids. The CDR3, as DNA: TGTGCCAGCAGCTTCTCTAACAGCTCCTACAATGAGCAGTTCTTC. Protein product: CASSFSNSSYNEQFF.

Many counts were recorded for this clonotype. The CDR3 loop reads CASSLDDSRETQYF. In nucleotides, the CDR3 is TGTGCCAGCAGCTTAGATGACTCCCGCGAGACCCAGTACTTC. This sequence joins TRBV7-2 and TRBJ2-5; D remains ambiguous. V lost 1 base, J lost 5 bases, and 11 bases lay in between. This CDR3 comprises 14 residues. CDR1 is SGHTA, CDR2 FQGNSA, per germline.

The table lists this clonotype with a few counts. The chain joins TRBV30 to TRBJ2-7; 8 bases map to TRBD2. Per the germline V gene, CDR1 is GTSNPN and CDR2 is SVGIG (reference sequence). Trimming cost V 7 bases and J 6 bases; bases outside gene matches: 8. This CDR3 region has 12 residues. CDR3 nucleotide sequence: TGTGCCTCCTCAGAGCGGGGGTTCGAGCAGTACTTC. This sequence encodes CASSERGFEQYF.